This T cell receptor beta chain appears in the sequencing data of a study of shared clonotypes between healthy human individuals. The wider study: Three CD4 naive, three CD4 memory, two CD8 naive and one CD8 memory plate were used per donor. Study-level findings and limits: Despite large depth, rarefaction showed incomplete sorted-subset sequencing. Clonotype sharing across a few donors was observed for around 5% of naive CD4 clonotypes.

This CDR3 is 13 amino acids long. Germline trimming cut 5 bases from V and 3 bases from J; bases unmatched to any gene: 3. From germline, CDR1 is SGHRS and CDR2 YFSETQ. TCRdb keeps only in-frame clones here, not all; method: immunoSEQ multiplex PCR. The sample holds about 2 million clones, 85% to 95% seen once. Note on this clone: Its antigen is still unknown. The same CDR3 arises from other DNA sequences in this sample as well.

This clonotype was sampled from a man between 18 and 29 years old in good health. The sequenced sample consisted of naive CD4+ T cells sorted from blood. Noted subset: CD45RA+ positively selected. This chain links TRBV5-1 with TRBJ2-7, with 9 bases identical to TRBD1. The CDR3: CASSRTGDYEQYF. Written as DNA, the CDR3 is TGCGCCAGCAGTCGGACAGGGGACTACGAGCAGTACTTC.